This T cell receptor (beta chain) was identified during a study of blood T cell repertoires in COVID-19. Overall study context: Material from acute and convalescent COVID-19 was sourced from the United States, Italy and Spain. PBMCs, B-cell-depleted T cells, or T cells were the source of the cDNA or gDNA that made up the material.

Germline-derived CDR1 and CDR2 are KGHDR and SFDVKD. This CDR3 region has 12 residues. Trimming stripped 9 bases from V and 8 bases from J, with 12 bases between. In the study's own analysis: Estimation of nucleated cell counts was performed using reference gene primer amplification. Sequenced by immunoSEQ multiplex PCR; TCRdb stores in-frame clones only, minus some. From that table come the V and J calls and clone size; the DNA was used to work out D and trimming. The sample records about 240,000 clones, about 85% being singletons. Seattle participants joined during active infection and were tracked over time.

Sequencing was performed on peripheral blood. The sequence derives from a woman in her forties or fifties with COVID-19, enrolled during active disease. This sequence joins TRBV24-1 and TRBJ2-2; tentatively, D is TRBD1 (6 bases). This chain's CDR3 is CATRHQGGELFF. In nucleotides, the CDR3 is TGTGCCACCCGCCACCAGGGGGGGGAGCTGTTTTTT.